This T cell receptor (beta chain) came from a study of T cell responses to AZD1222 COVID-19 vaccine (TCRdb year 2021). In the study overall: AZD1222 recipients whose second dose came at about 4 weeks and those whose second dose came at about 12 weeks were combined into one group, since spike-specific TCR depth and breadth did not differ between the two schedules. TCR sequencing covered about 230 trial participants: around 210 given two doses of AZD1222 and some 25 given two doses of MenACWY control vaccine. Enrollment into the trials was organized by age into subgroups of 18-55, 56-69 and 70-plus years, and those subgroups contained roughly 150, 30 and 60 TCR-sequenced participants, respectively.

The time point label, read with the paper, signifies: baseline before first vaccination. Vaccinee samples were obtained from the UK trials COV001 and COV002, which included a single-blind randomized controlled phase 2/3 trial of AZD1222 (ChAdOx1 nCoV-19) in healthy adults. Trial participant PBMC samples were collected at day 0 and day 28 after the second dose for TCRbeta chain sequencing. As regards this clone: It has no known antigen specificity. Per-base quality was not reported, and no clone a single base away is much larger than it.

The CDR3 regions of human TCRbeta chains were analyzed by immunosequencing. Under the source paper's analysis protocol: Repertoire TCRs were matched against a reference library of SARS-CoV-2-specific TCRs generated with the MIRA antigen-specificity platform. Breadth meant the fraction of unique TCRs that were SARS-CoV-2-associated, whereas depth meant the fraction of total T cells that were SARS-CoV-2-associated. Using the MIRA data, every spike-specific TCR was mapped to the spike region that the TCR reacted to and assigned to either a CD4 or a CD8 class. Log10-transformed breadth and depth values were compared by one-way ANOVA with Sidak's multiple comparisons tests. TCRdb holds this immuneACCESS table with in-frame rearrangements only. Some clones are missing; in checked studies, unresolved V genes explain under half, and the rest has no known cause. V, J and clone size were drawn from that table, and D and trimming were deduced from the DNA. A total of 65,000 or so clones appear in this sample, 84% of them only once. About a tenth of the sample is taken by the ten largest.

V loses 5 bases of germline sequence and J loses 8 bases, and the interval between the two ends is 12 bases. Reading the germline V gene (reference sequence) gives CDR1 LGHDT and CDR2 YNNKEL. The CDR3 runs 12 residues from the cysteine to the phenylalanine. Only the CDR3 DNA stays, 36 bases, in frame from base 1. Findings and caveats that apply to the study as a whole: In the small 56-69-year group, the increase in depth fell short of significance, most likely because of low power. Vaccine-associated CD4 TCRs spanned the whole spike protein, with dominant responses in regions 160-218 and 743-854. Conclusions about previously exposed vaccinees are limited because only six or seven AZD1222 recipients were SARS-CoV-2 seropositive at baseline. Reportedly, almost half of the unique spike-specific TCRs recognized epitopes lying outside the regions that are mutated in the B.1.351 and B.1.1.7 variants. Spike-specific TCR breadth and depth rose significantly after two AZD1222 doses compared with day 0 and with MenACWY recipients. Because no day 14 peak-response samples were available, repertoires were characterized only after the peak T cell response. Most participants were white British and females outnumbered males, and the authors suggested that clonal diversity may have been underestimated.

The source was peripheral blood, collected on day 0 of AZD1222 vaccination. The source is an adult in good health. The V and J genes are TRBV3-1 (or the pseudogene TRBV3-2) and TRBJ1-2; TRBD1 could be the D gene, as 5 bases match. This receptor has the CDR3 CASSRVGEGYTF. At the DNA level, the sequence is TGTGCCAGCAGCAGGGTAGGGGAAGGCTACACCTTC.